Sequencing of this T cell receptor (beta chain) was carried out in a study of T cell repertoires in cytomegalovirus infection. Study-level information: Indicated by public TCR beta signatures were CMV infection and matching HLA type. Study-wide findings and caveats: The study found HLA-C-restricted CMV-specific TCR beta clonotypes dominating the ex vivo response. Frequencies of public TCR beta families were cumulated, and this identified carriers of CMV plus the relevant HLA.

Deletions cut 10 bases from V and 6 bases from J, with 22 bases between. Germline loops: CDR1 MNHEY, CDR2 SMNVEV (reference sequence). The CDR3 is 15 residues long. TCRdb reanalysed the reads using MiXCR and keeps one entry per CDR3 protein. Found here are some 500,000 distinct CDR3 sequences, about 33% of them singletons; the top ten hold roughly 17%. This clonotype was seen more than once but under ten times. The target antigen is unknown. The clonotype originates from a human donor in good health (CMV status not recorded). Some clones in this sample may be carry-over from other donors' samples. The chain uses TRBV27 and TRBJ1-3; weak D call: TRBD1 (5 bases). The sample here was cultured PBMCs, taken from culture after CMV antigen stimulation. The CDR3: CATRLNMAGTNTIYF. The CDR3 coding sequence is TGTGCCACCAGATTAAATATGGCAGGGACAAACACCATATATTTT.